What follows describes a single TCR beta chain. The antigen is not known. Sequenced by immunoSEQ multiplex PCR; TCRdb stores in-frame clones only, minus some. The sample lists roughly 100,000 clones; 88% were seen once. The study pooled second doses at about 4 or about 12 weeks. This record belongs to a study of T cell responses to AZD1222 COVID-19 vaccine. The CDR3 length is 16 residues. The germline CDR1 and CDR2 sequences are MNHEY and SMNVEV (reference sequence). The junction had 10 bases not matched to a gene; V was cut back by 5 bases and J by 6 bases. Study-wide findings and caveats: Spike was spanned by vaccine-associated CD4 TCRs, with dominance at 160-218 and 743-854. Baseline seropositives among AZD1222 recipients totaled only five or six.

Sequenced material: peripheral blood, taken 28 days after the second AZD1222 dose. The rearrangement uses TRBV27 and TRBJ1-6, with TRBD1 identical over 7 bases. The TCR sequence derives from an adult who received the AZD1222 COVID-19 vaccine. CDR3 amino acids: CASSAPSQGFNSPLHF. The CDR3 DNA follows: TGTGCCAGCAGTGCCCCGTCACAGGGGTTTAATTCACCCCTCCACTTT.